Listed below are T cell receptor beta chains from one sample, sequenced in a study of regulatory T cells in long-lasting Graves disease. Via MiXCR, TCRdb re-called the multiplex PCR reads, giving one row per CDR3 protein. The table includes about 540,000 distinct CDR3 sequences, less than 15% detected once. These same records also appear under a second study, on T cells in Graves' hyperthyroidism and ophthalmopathy.

Sequencing used peripheral blood mononuclear cells (PBMCs), obtained at new diagnosis, from a patient treated with antithyroid drugs. The receptors stem from a young man with Graves disease. The CDR3 runs from the conserved cysteine through the conserved F or W. D genes are given only for firm matches. Size is omitted from some rows. Given values are once, few, many or a class for expanded clones.

clone_size j_call d_call v_call cdr3_nt cdr3_aa
many TRBJ2-7 NA TRBV20-1 TGCAGTGCTAGAGATCTAGAACTGTCCTACGAGCAGTACTTC CSARDLELSYEQYF
few TRBJ1-1 TRBD1 TRBV18 TGTGCCAGCTCATCTTTCCGGGACAGACCCTTAGAGAACACTGAAGCTTTCTTT CASSSFRDRPLENTEAFF
many TRBJ2-7 NA TRBV27 TGTGCCAGCAGTTTATCCGCGCAGGGTCGCGACGAGCAGTACTTC CASSLSAQGRDEQYF
NA TRBJ1-6 NA TRBV12-3/TRBV12-4 TGTGCCAGCAGCATTGGGGGGAGAAACAATTCACCCCTCCACTTT CASSIGGRNNSPLHF
many TRBJ2-5 NA TRBV29-1 TGCAGCGTTGGTGTGGAGACCCAGTACTTC CSVGVETQYF
many TRBJ2-7 NA TRBV2 TGTGCCCCCTTTTACGAGCAGTACTTC CAPFYEQYF
many TRBJ2-7 TRBD1 TRBV12-5 TGTGCTAGTGGTTTGTCGACAGGGAGCTACGAGCAGTACTTC CASGLSTGSYEQYF
NA TRBJ1-2 TRBD1 TRBV19 TGTGCCAGTAGTACCTTACCCGGACAGGGGGCCACGGGCGGCTATGGCTACACCTTC CASSTLPGQGATGGYGYTF
NA TRBJ2-7 NA TRBV6-2/TRBV6-3 TGTGCCAGCAACTCTGACCGCTACGAGCAGTACTTC CASNSDRYEQYF
many TRBJ2-7 NA TRBV7-2 TGTGCCAGCAGCGAGTCAACAGGGTCTACCTACGAGCAGTACTTC CASSESTGSTYEQYF
few TRBJ2-1 TRBD2 TRBV9 TGTGCCAGCAGCGTAGGGGGGGGTAGCGGTTACAATGAGCAGTTCTTC CASSVGGGSGYNEQFF
many TRBJ2-7 TRBD2 TRBV3-1 TGTGCCAGCAGCCAGGGCCCCGCGGGGGGGGAGCAGTACTTC CASSQGPAGGEQYF
many TRBJ2-7 NA TRBV2 TGTGCCAGGGGCATCCAGAGGGGGACCTCCTACGAGCAGTACTTC CARGIQRGTSYEQYF
many TRBJ2-5 NA TRBV30 TGTGCCTGGAGGCCTGCCGGGCCCCAGGGGACCCAGTACTTC CAWRPAGPQGTQYF
NA TRBJ2-5 NA TRBV5-5 TGTGCCAGCAGCTTGGGGAGGTCTATCGGGCAAGAGACCCAGTACTTC CASSLGRSIGQETQYF
NA TRBJ1-6 NA TRBV5-1 TGCGCCAGCAGCTTTGAGGGAACGAATTCACCCCTCCACTTT CASSFEGTNSPLHF
NA TRBJ1-1 NA TRBV4-1 TGCGCCAGCAGCCAAGATCGGACAGACATGAACACTGAAGCTTTCTTT CASSQDRTDMNTEAFF
NA TRBJ1-1 TRBD1 TRBV19 TGTGCCAGTAGTACGTCCAGGGGGGTGGGCACTGAGGCTTTCTTT CASSTSRGVGTEAFF
many TRBJ2-4 TRBD1 TRBV28 TGTGCCAGCAGTCGTTGGCCCGGACAGGTTCAGTACTTC CASSRWPGQVQYF